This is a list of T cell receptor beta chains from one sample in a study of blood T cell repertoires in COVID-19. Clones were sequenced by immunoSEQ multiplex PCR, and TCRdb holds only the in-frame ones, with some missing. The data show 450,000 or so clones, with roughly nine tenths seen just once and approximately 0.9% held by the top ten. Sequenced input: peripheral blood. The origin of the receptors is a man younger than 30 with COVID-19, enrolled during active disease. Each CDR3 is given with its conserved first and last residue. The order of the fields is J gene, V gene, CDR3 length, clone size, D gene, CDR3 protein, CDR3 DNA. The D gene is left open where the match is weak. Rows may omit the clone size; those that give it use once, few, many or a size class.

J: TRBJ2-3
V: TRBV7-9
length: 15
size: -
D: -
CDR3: CASSKTSSSTDTQYF
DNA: TGTGCCAGCAGCAAAACTAGTTCTAGCACAGATACGCAGTATTTT

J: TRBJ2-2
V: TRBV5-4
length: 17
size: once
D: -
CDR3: CASSRWAGTPNTGELFF
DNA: TGTGCCAGCAGCCGTTGGGCCGGGACTCCGAACACCGGGGAGCTGTTTTTT

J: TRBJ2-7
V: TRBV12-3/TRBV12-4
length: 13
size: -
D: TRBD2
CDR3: CASSFNSGAEQYF
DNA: TGTGCCAGCAGTTTCAATAGCGGGGCCGAGCAGTACTTC

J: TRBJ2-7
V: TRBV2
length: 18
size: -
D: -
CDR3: CASSETQVRGGTLYEQYF
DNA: TGTGCCAGCAGTGAAACCCAGGTGCGGGGTGGTACACTCTACGAGCAGTACTTC

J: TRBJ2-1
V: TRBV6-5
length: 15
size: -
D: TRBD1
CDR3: CASSYDRGPYNEQFF
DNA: TGTGCCAGCAGTTATGACAGGGGACCGTACAATGAGCAGTTCTTC

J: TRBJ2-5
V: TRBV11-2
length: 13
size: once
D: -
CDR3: CASSSFIQETQYF
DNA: TGTGCCAGCAGCTCGTTTATCCAAGAGACCCAGTACTTC

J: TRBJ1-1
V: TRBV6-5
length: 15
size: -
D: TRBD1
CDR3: CASSYSQGEVAEAFF
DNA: TGTGCCAGCAGTTACTCGCAGGGGGAAGTAGCTGAAGCTTTCTTT

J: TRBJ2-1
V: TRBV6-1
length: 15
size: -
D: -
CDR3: CASSEVRGSYNEQFF
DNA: TGTGCCAGCAGTGAAGTAAGGGGTAGTTACAATGAGCAGTTCTTC

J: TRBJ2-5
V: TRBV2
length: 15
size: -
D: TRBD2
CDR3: CASSEERGFPETQYF
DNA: TGTGCCAGCAGTGAAGAGCGGGGGTTCCCCGAGACCCAGTACTTC

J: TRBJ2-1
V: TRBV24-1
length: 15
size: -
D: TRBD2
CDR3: CATSGSSGRPNEQFF
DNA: TGTGCCACCAGTGGATCCAGCGGGAGGCCTAATGAGCAGTTCTTC

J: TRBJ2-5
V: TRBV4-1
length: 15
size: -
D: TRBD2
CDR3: CASSRIAGGLETQYF
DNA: TGCGCCAGCAGCCGCATAGCGGGGGGCTTGGAGACCCAGTACTTC

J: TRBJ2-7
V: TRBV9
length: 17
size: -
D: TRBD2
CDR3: CASSPGLAGVHPYEQYF
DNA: TGTGCCAGCAGTCCTGGACTAGCGGGAGTGCACCCCTACGAGCAGTACTTC

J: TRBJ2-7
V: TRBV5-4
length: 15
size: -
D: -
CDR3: CASSPIAGFYYEQYF
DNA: TGTGCCAGCAGCCCCATTGCGGGGTTTTACTACGAGCAGTACTTC

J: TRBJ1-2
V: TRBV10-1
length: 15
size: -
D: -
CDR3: CASSDRTEANYGYTF
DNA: TGCGCCAGCAGCGACCGGACTGAAGCTAACTATGGCTACACCTTC